Listed here are 31 T cell receptor beta chains from one sample, sequenced in a study. Each CDR3 protein gets one entry after TCRdb re-called the RT-PCR reads with MiXCR. The repertoire has more than 600,000 distinct CDR3 sequences, 12% to 15% of them found once; the top ten carry 3% to 4.5%. What was sequenced was memory CD4+ T cells from blood. These receptors all come from a female donor in good health, serving as a healthy control.

This clonotype was counted many times. The CDR3 bases are TGCAGTGCTGACCTTTGGGGGAGAGATCTCGAGCAGTACTTC. This encodes CSADLWGRDLEQYF. V is TRBV20-1 and J is TRBJ2-7, with D tentatively TRBD1 or TRBD2 (5 bases each). Deletions cut 5 bases from V and 6 bases from J, with 20 bases between. CDR1 and CDR2 (germline): DFQATT, SNEGSKA (reference sequence). The CDR3 length is 14 residues.

This clonotype was observed a handful of times. V usage is TRBV28 and J usage is TRBJ2-1; 11 bases fit TRBD2. V lost 3 bases, J lost 6 bases, and 10 bases stayed unmatched. CDR1 MDHEN and CDR2 SYDVKM come from the germline V gene. This CDR3 region has 17 residues. The CDR3 DNA sequence: TGTGCCAGCAGTTTTTGGATAGCGGGAGGGCCGGGCAATGAGCAGTTCTTC. This encodes CASSFWIAGGPGNEQFF.

This clonotype showed up just a few times. J is TRBJ1-1 and V is TRBV10-3; D is unclear. The CDR3 has 16 amino acids. V gave up 3 bases and J gave up 4 bases, with 18 bases separating them. Germline V gene sequence: CDR1 ENHRY, CDR2 SYGVKD. The CDR3 loop reads CAISESPFQTGTEAFF. CDR3 bases: TGTGCCATCAGTGAATCCCCGTTTCAAACTGGCACTGAAGCTTTCTTT.

This clonotype appeared many times. The chain couples TRBV10-3 to TRBJ2-3, with D hard to call. V was shortened by 8 bases and J by 0 bases, with 12 bases between the two germline ends. Germline V CDR1 and CDR2: ENHRY, SYGVKD. The CDR3 spans 14 residues. CDR3 nucleotides: TGTGCCATCGGGCGCGGCACTAGCACAGATACGCAGTATTTT. Its protein product is CAIGRGTSTDTQYF.

The J gene is TRBJ1-5, the V gene TRBV12-3 or TRBV12-4, with 7 bases matching TRBD1. The CDR3 runs 15 residues. J lost 5 bases, V lost 4 bases, and 8 bases had no gene match. The DNA of the CDR3 is TGTGCCAGCAGTTCCTCGCCAGGGGGATATCAGCCCCAGCATTTT. Amino acid sequence: CASSSSPGGYQPQHF.

The table lists this clonotype with a few counts. The chain is built from TRBV4-3 and TRBJ1-2, with D possibly matching TRBD1 (5 bases). Germline CDR1 LGHNA, CDR2 YSLEER. The germline V and J ends were trimmed by 1 base and 3 bases, with 9 bases remaining between them. The CDR3 extends over 14 amino acids. The CDR3 spells CASSQGVGDYGYTF. DNA of the CDR3: TGCGCCAGCAGCCAAGGAGTAGGGGACTATGGCTACACCTTC.

Ten or more counts support this clonotype. The chain is built from TRBV6-5 and TRBJ1-2, with a weak D call TRBD1 (6 bases). Looked up from germline, CDR1 is MNHEY and CDR2 is SVGAGI. The CDR3 spans 14 residues. Trimming took 7 bases from V and 10 from J, leaving 22 bases between them. CDR3 region: CASNDPGHSVAYTF. As DNA, the CDR3 is TGTGCCAGCAATGACCCGGGACACAGCGTTGCCTACACCTTC.

The rearrangement joins TRBV12-3 or TRBV12-4 to TRBJ2-5; D gene unclear. The CDR3 runs 15 residues. Between the trimmed V and J ends, which lost 3 bases and 4 bases, there was a span of 15 bases. The CDR3 protein is CASSFHGVLAETQYF. Written as DNA, the CDR3 is TGTGCCAGCAGTTTTCATGGAGTTCTTGCAGAGACCCAGTACTTC.

The V call is TRBV20-1, the J call TRBJ1-1; maybe TRBD1 (6 bases). CDR1 DFQATT and CDR2 SNEGSKA come from the germline V gene (reference sequence). The CDR3 is 13 amino acids. Deletions cut 6 bases from V and 4 bases from J, with 15 bases between. CDR3 sequence reads: CSAYRDWGTEAFF. The CDR3 DNA reads as TGCAGTGCATACAGGGATTGGGGCACTGAAGCTTTCTTT.

The chain recombines TRBV5-1 with TRBJ1-3; the D gene is possibly TRBD1 (6 bases). The CDR3 contains 16 residues. Between the trimmed V and J ends, which lost 4 bases and 8 bases, there was a span of 22 bases. The germline V gene has CDR1 SGHRS and CDR2 YFSETQ. CDR3 bases: TGCGCCAGCAGCCGGGACACTGAGGGCTATGGCTACACCATATATTTT. This codes for CASSRDTEGYGYTIYF. The whole variable domain, remainder taken from reference TRBV5-1 and TRBJ1-3, is KAGVTQTPRYLIKTRGQQVTLSCSPISGHRSVSWYQQTPGQGLQFLFEYFSETQRNKGNFPGRFSGRQFSNSRSEMNVSTLELGDSALYLCASSRDTEGYGYTIYFGEGSWLTVV.

Note on this clonotype: At one of its ends the junction is not consistent with the germline gene, which may arise from a read error. The chain joins TRBV24-1 to TRBJ2-2, with D perhaps matching TRBD2 (6 bases). Germline loops: CDR1 KGHDR, CDR2 SFDVKD. The CDR3 length is 12 residues. CDR3 in amino acids: CATSDFTGGLFF. For the CDR3, the DNA is TGTGCCACCAGTGATTTTACCGGGGGGCTGTTTTTT.

V is TRBV7-2 and J is TRBJ1-3; D remains ambiguous. This CDR3 is built from 12 residues. CDR1 and CDR2 from the germline V gene are SGHTA and FQGNSA. With 3 bases removed from V and 3 bases from J, the gap between germline ends came to 3 bases. The CDR3 is CASSFFGNTIYF. CDR3 DNA sequence: TGTGCCAGCAGCTTTTTTGGAAACACCATATATTTT. The whole variable domain, filled in from reference TRBV7-2 and TRBJ1-3, reads GAGVSQSPSNKVTEKGKDVELRCDPISGHTALYWYRQSLGQGLEFLIYFQGNSAPDKSGLPSDRFSAERTGGSVSTLTIQRTQQEDSAVYLCASSFFGNTIYFGEGSWLTVV.

V is TRBV27 and J is TRBJ2-3; TRBD2 matches at 8 bases. Germline V gene data show CDR1 as MNHEY and CDR2 as SMNVEV (reference sequence). The CDR3 runs 14 residues. CDR3 nucleotide sequence: TGTGCGGCGGGGGGCTTCCCGAGCACAGATACGCAGTATTTT. Encoded protein: CAAGGFPSTDTQYF.

V and J are TRBV20-1 and TRBJ1-1, with a possible D match to TRBD1 (5 bases). The CDR3 is made up of 13 amino acids. The germline gives CDR1 DFQATT, CDR2 SNEGSKA (reference sequence). Trimming pared 8 bases from V and 4 bases from J, leaving 17 bases between. CDR3 amino acids: CSTPRGQGTEAFF. The DNA for the CDR3 is TGCAGTACCCCCCGCGGGCAGGGCACTGAAGCTTTCTTT.

This clonotype was detected only a few times. At one boundary the junction diverges from the germline segment, which might be a read error. The chain couples TRBV7-8 to TRBJ2-1, with 12 bases aligning to TRBD2. Germline V gene data show CDR1 as SGHVS and CDR2 as FQNEAQ. The CDR3 runs to 21 residues. CDR3 DNA: TGTGCCAGCTGCTTATGGACCCCGGGACTAGCGGGTCTTAGCTCCTACAATGAGCAGTTCTTC. This gives the protein CASCLWTPGLAGLSSYNEQFF.

This clonotype was picked up many times. The chain uses TRBV24-1 and TRBJ2-1; D call uncertain. Germline CDR1 is KGHDR and CDR2 is SFDVKD. V lost 9 bases to trimming and J lost 0 bases, with 14 bases between them. The CDR3 is 15 residues long. The CDR3 coding sequence is TGTGCCACCCGCCCCTCAGCCGGCTCCTACAATGAGCAGTTCTTC. Its protein product is CATRPSAGSYNEQFF.

This clonotype has a count of ten or more. The gene calls are TRBV6-2 or TRBV6-3 and TRBJ2-4; 7 nucleotides align to TRBD1. V shed 4 bases and J 0 bases; nucleotides not matched to a gene: 9. This CDR3 has 17 residues. Germline V gene sequence: CDR1 MNHEY, CDR2 SVGEGT. This CDR3 reads CASSSVTGRLAKNIQYF. The CDR3 DNA reads TGTGCCAGCAGTTCGGTGACAGGGCGCCTAGCCAAAAACATTCAGTACTTC.

This clonotype was detected ten times or more. The rearrangement joins TRBV30 to TRBJ1-1, with 10 bases fitting TRBD1. This CDR3 region has 14 residues. After removal of 3 bases from V and 4 bases from J, the junction contained 5 bases not matched to a gene. The germline V gene has CDR1 GTSNPN and CDR2 SVGIG (reference sequence). The CDR3 sequence is CAWRPGTGVTEAFF. Here the CDR3 DNA reads TGTGCCTGGAGGCCCGGGACAGGGGTCACTGAAGCTTTCTTT.

The rearrangement uses TRBV11-1 and TRBJ2-1, with D possibly matching TRBD2 (7 bases). V was pared by 5 bases and J by 3 bases, with 17 bases between. The CDR3 spans 16 residues. The germline CDR1 and CDR2 sequences are SGHAT and FQDESV (reference sequence). The CDR3 nucleotides read TGTGCCAGCAGCCCCGACCGGGGGGCCGGCTACAATGAGCAGTTCTTC. It specifies CASSPDRGAGYNEQFF.

The CDR3 region is CSAIGGSSYEQYF. The DNA of the CDR3 is TGCAGTGCTATCGGGGGGAGCTCCTACGAGCAGTACTTC. This chain joins TRBV20-1 and TRBJ2-7; 7 positions match TRBD2. The germline V gene has CDR1 DFQATT and CDR2 SNEGSKA (reference sequence). This CDR3 region has 13 residues. Trimming took 4 bases from V and 0 from J; bases not matched to a gene: 3.

This clonotype was seen many times. The gene calls are TRBV5-1 and TRBJ2-1, with 16 bases aligning to TRBD2. This CDR3 contains 20 residues. Germline CDR1 is SGHRS and CDR2 is YFSETQ. The V segment lost 0 bases and the J segment 7 bases; nucleotides outside the gene matches: 13. CDR3 sequence: CASSLGPPGLAGGPSNEQFF. The CDR3, as DNA: TGCGCCAGCAGCTTGGGTCCACCGGGACTAGCGGGAGGGCCGAGTAATGAGCAGTTCTTC.

This clonotype came up a few times. The V call is TRBV7-2, the J call TRBJ1-1, with D possibly TRBD1 on 5 matching bases. V dropped 0 bases and J dropped 5 bases, with 10 bases sitting between them. Germline V gene lookup returns CDR1 SGHTA and CDR2 FQGNSA. The CDR3 totals 14 residues. CDR3 sequence (DNA): TGTGCCAGCAGCTTAGCTCAGGGTAGGACTGAAGCTTTCTTT. It yields the protein CASSLAQGRTEAFF.

This rearrangement joins TRBV5-1 to TRBJ2-7; 12 bases line up with TRBD2. The trim removed 4 bases at V and 6 bases at J, leaving 8 bases unmatched. From germline, CDR1 is SGHRS and CDR2 YFSETQ. The CDR3 is 15 amino acids. The CDR3 nucleotides read TGCGCCAGCAGCGGGCTAGCGGGAGGGCCGGGCGAGCAGTACTTC. Protein product: CASSGLAGGPGEQYF.

This clonotype has more than one count but fewer than ten. The chain has TRBV24-1 and TRBJ2-3, with D unclear. CDR3 length: 16 amino acids. Trimming pared 5 bases from V and 3 bases from J, leaving 17 bases between. The germline V gene encodes CDR1 KGHDR and CDR2 SFDVKD. The DNA for the CDR3 is TGTGCCACCAGTGCCGCCGTGAAGGGTGGAACAGATACGCAGTATTTT. Amino acid sequence: CATSAAVKGGTDTQYF.

In this sample, this clonotype turned up many times. V gene TRBV5-6 combines with J gene TRBJ2-1; D possibly corresponds to TRBD1 (5 bases). Germline lookup yields CDR1 SGHDT and CDR2 YYEEEE. The CDR3 extends over 14 amino acids. Trimming stripped 3 bases from V and 9 bases from J, with 16 bases between. The CDR3 spells CASSSSRQLAEQFF. The CDR3, as DNA: TGTGCCAGCAGCTCCTCACGACAGTTAGCTGAGCAGTTCTTC.

The V call is TRBV6-5, the J call TRBJ1-5, with 8 nucleotides matching TRBD1. Germline assignment: CDR1 MNHEY and CDR2 SVGAGI. V shed 6 bases and J 2 bases; nucleotides not matched to a gene: 6. The CDR3 sequence is 15 residues long. The CDR3 loop is CASSRTGSRNQPQHF. For the CDR3, the DNA is TGTGCCAGCAGCCGGACAGGGTCACGCAATCAGCCCCAGCATTTT.

This clonotype was observed at least ten times. The V call is TRBV12-3 or TRBV12-4, the J call TRBJ2-1; 9 positions agree with TRBD1. V lost 6 bases, J lost 4 bases, and 7 bases stayed unmatched. This CDR3 spans 15 amino acids. The CDR3 nucleotides are TGTGCCAGCAGAACCGGGACAGGGTCTTACAATGAGCAGTTCTTC. Amino acids: CASRTGTGSYNEQFF.

This chain uses TRBV6-5 with TRBJ1-2, with a weak D call TRBD1 (6 bases). The ends were cut back, 8 bases at V and 5 bases at J, with 18 bases in the middle. The CDR3 is 14 residues long. CDR1 and CDR2 from the germline V gene are MNHEY and SVGAGI. CDR3 sequence: CASGSYGTIYGYTF. The CDR3 nucleotides read TGTGCCAGCGGCTCCTATGGGACAATTTATGGCTACACCTTC.

This clonotype has only a few counts. The V gene is TRBV20-1, the J gene TRBJ1-2; 7 bases are a match to TRBD1. The V and J ends lost 3 bases and 2 bases, in that order; junction bases with no gene match: 6. Germline V CDR1 and CDR2: DFQATT, SNEGSKA (reference sequence). The CDR3 runs to 14 residues. The CDR3 DNA sequence: TGCAGTGCTAGTGACCCGGGACAGAACTATGGCTACACCTTC. It is translated as CSASDPGQNYGYTF.

The chain has TRBV24-1 and TRBJ2-1; either TRBD1 or TRBD2 may fit D (5 bases each). The ends were cut back, 4 bases at V and 0 bases at J, with 18 bases in the middle. Germline loops: CDR1 KGHDR, CDR2 SFDVKD. The CDR3 loop spans 18 amino acids. The CDR3 loop is CATSDSMRDPYSYNEQFF. CDR3 nucleotide sequence: TGTGCCACCAGTGACTCTATGAGGGACCCCTACTCCTACAATGAGCAGTTCTTC.

The gene calls are TRBV9 and TRBJ2-5; 8 bases map to TRBD2. Germline values: CDR1 SGDLS, CDR2 YYNGEE. The length of the CDR3 is 15 residues. Germline trimming cut 0 bases from V and 2 bases from J; bases unmatched to any gene: 3. The chain's CDR3 is CASSVAGTRQETQYF. The CDR3, as DNA: TGTGCCAGCAGCGTAGCGGGGACTAGACAAGAGACCCAGTACTTC.